This TCR beta chain was obtained from a study of radiation and T cells in renal cell carcinoma (dated by TCRdb to about 2020). In terms of the full investigation: Samples came from a clinical trial, in which primary renal cell carcinomas received 15 Gy stereotactic body radiation therapy followed by nephrectomy 4 weeks later. In total, 50 to 60 samples underwent TCR beta sequencing: about 26 tumors plus 27 peripheral blood samples. A total of approximately 4 million unique CDR3 nucleotide sequences, encoding 2.7 million or so unique CDR3 amino acid sequences, were found across all 50 or so samples.

From a lookup of the germline V gene, CDR1 and CDR2 are MNHEY and SVGAGI. Including the terminal cysteine and phenylalanine, the CDR3 comprises 14 residues. Solely the CDR3 DNA is kept, with 42 bases framed from the first base. The junction carries 6 bases between V and J, which are trimmed by 0 bases and 0 bases respectively. Following the manufacturer's recommendations, the immunoSEQ kit was used to generate TCR beta libraries from genomic DNA. Library preparation used a first multiplex PCR with proprietary primers, then a second PCR adding unique barcodes, with bead cleanups after each round. Each sample batch included a kit-provided positive control reaction and a negative control reaction. The final libraries underwent checking on an Agilent 4200 TapeStation D1000 ScreenTape, volumetric pooling, and quantification by qPCR. An Illumina NextSeq500 fitted with a MidOutput 150-cycle cartridge performed the sequencing, running 156 Read1 cycles and 15 Index1 cycles with the kit's custom primers. The pooled library was loaded at approximately 0.95 pM with about 20% PhiX control spiked in. The authors processed their data as follows. Vendor-processed data were analyzed in R, and a clonotype was defined as all T cells sharing the same CDR3 nucleotide sequence. In the clone abundance analyses, frequencies were normalized to the 10,000 most abundant clones in each sample. Before analysis, public T cell clones were removed, and these numbered fewer than five per sample on average. A difference in abundance of at least 32-fold between compartments was used to define tumor-enriched and baseline blood-enriched clonotypes. Clonotypes expanded or contracted between blood time points were identified with a beta-binomial differential abundance model. Tumor-blood repertoire similarity was measured with the Baroni-Urbani and Buser coefficient, and group comparisons used two-tailed Wilcoxon tests in R. The table comes from immuneACCESS by way of TCRdb, which keeps in-frame sequences with V and J called. Part of the clones is missing from these tables; in studies checked, under half for an unresolved V gene and the rest for unknown reasons. The V and J calls and clone size are taken from that table; D and trimming were inferred from the DNA. Recorded for this sample are 130,000 to 150,000 clones; nearly 90% of them occurred a single time. The top ten hold approximately 12% of the sample.

Comment on this clone: Its antigen is not yet known. Base-call qualities are not available, and no considerably larger clone is one nucleotide away.

Reading the label with the study, this specimen's time point is: baseline pretreatment blood. In the paper's terms, the treatment or condition label means: 15 Gy SBRT to primary tumor, nephrectomy 4 weeks later. To follow tumor-enriched clonotypes, serial peripheral blood was collected from radiation-treated patients at baseline and at 2 weeks and 4 weeks after SBRT. Renal cell carcinoma with clear cell pathology was present in all patients. The QIAamp DNA Blood Mini Kit (Qiagen) was used to prepare genomic DNA for TCR sequencing. The analyses included just those samples that passed every quality control check. The full study reports these points: Because pretreatment tumor biopsies were not available, the baseline intratumoral presence of clonotypes could not be determined. Blood repertoire dynamics were not followed beyond 4 weeks after treatment. In blood, the top tumor clonotypes increased between baseline and 2 weeks post-radiation and then shrank by 4 weeks, which suggests that tumor-resident clones expanded only transiently. The single-armed trial design could not address effects of radiation dose or scheduling on the TCR repertoire.

Specimen: blood, collected from a patient whose treatment included radiotherapy and nephrectomy. The receptor chain draws on TRBV6-5 and TRBJ2-7, with the D segment identity uncertain. The TCR sequence derives from a woman between 45 and 65 years old with renal cell carcinoma. At the DNA level, the sequence is TGTGCCAGCAGTTACTCTAGAAGCTCCTACGAGCAGTACTTC. Translated, this is CASSYSRSSYEQYF.